The clone carrying this T cell receptor beta chain was picked up a small number of times. Trimming removed 0 bases from V and 3 bases from J, with 22 bases in between. This CDR3 contains 18 residues. The germline V gene encodes CDR1 SGHKS and CDR2 YYEKEE (reference sequence). This specimen comes from a study of shared clonotypes between healthy human individuals. Study background: Aged between 18 and 49, the donors were a couple of women and three men.

Across several immunoSEQ plates, the genomic DNA of each subset was split evenly. Each unsorted PBMC replicate got 300 ng genomic DNA, some 30,000 genomes. Authors' processing steps: Junction-only sequences without quality scores were provided by ImmunoSEQ, so filtering was different. This table comes from immunoSEQ multiplex PCR, and its TCRdb copy is limited to in-frame clones, with some not included. The DNA gave D and trimming, while V, J and clone size come from that table. The table records about 510,000 clones, about 75% of them present only once. The sequencing input was PBMCs. The genes are TRBV5-5 and TRBJ2-7; D is possibly TRBD2 (6 bases). The sequence was collected from a woman between 35 and 50 years old in good health. Some clones in this sample may be carry-over from other donors' samples. This chain's CDR3 is CASSLGWTIGRLVYEQYF. CDR3 nucleotides: TGTGCCAGCAGCTTGGGTTGGACTATTGGTAGACTGGTCTACGAGCAGTACTTC.